Sequencing of this T cell receptor beta chain was carried out in a study of OX40 agonist ivuxolimab in advanced cancers. Study background: The eligibility criteria allowed prior anti-PD-1, anti-PD-L1 or anti-CTLA-4 therapy, and around 40% had some. Study-level findings and limits: The work left the antigen specificity of expanded peripheral T cells undetermined.

Patients had blood sampled at baseline and again on cycle 4 day 1 and cycle 7 day 1. The repertoire was sequenced with immunoSEQ multiplex PCR; TCRdb's copy has only in-frame clones and lacks some. The table records 70,000 to 95,000 clones, 85% to 95% of them present only once. In regard to this clone: Its matching antigen is unknown.

The CDR3 sequence is 13 residues long. Trimming stripped 0 bases from V and 5 bases from J, with 10 bases between. Per the germline V gene, CDR1 is GTSNPN and CDR2 is SVGIG (reference sequence). The V gene is TRBV30, the J gene TRBJ1-2, with D hard to call. Here the sequenced sample was CD4+ or CD8+ T cells sorted from blood, taken in a trial of the OX40 agonist ivuxolimab. This receptor was identified in an adult with an advanced solid tumor such as melanoma, head and neck, liver or kidney cancer. CDR3 nucleotide sequence: TGTGCCTGGAGTGTCGGGCTTGAGTATGGCTACACCTTC. Protein product: CAWSVGLEYGYTF.